This T cell receptor (beta chain) originates from a study of T cells after yellow fever vaccination. Looking at the study overall: Libraries from low-cell-number fractions were prepared with the SMART-Seq v4 Ultra Low Input RNA kit.

One entry per CDR3 protein results from TCRdb running MiXCR on the 5' RACE reads. Of 450,000 to 550,000 distinct CDR3 sequences listed, roughly 19% are singletons. The CDR3 has 15 amino acids. The V gene's germline CDR1 is MNHEY and CDR2 SVGAGI. V trimming: 3 bases; J trimming: 10 bases; junction bases outside the gene matches: 9. This chain joins TRBV6-5 and TRBJ1-4; the match to TRBD1 covers 9 bases. The TCR originated in a man aged 25 to 40 who received the YFV17D yellow fever vaccine. This sample comprised PBMCs, obtained 15 days after the yellow fever booster vaccination. As DNA, the CDR3 is TGTGCCAGCAGTTATTTGACAGGGGGAGACGGAAAACTGTTTTTT. This encodes CASSYLTGGDGKLFF.